Listed below are T cell receptor beta chains from one sample, sequenced in a study of cytomegalovirus exposure and HLA in healthy donors. Generated by immunoSEQ multiplex PCR, the TCRdb table keeps only in-frame clones and is missing some. The sample yields about 180,000 clones, roughly 85% seen once. The sample comprised PBMCs. Receptors originate from a man between 18 and 35 years old in good health and CMV-seropositive. Each CDR3 is given with its conserved first and last residue. A D gene is named only where the DNA matches it firmly. Not all rows give a size; the values are once, few, many and, for expanded clones, a class.

j_call,d_call,cdr3_length,clone_size,v_call,cdr3_aa,cdr3_nt
TRBJ1-1,NA,14,NA,TRBV6-5,CASRSRGVNTEAFF,TGTGCCAGCCGGTCTCGCGGGGTTAACACTGAAGCTTTCTTT
TRBJ2-3,NA,14,NA,TRBV7-9,CASSLAQGRDTQYF,TGTGCCAGCAGCTTAGCGCAGGGTAGAGATACGCAGTATTTT
TRBJ1-2,NA,13,NA,TRBV27,CASSLRGHYGYTF,TGTGCCAGCAGTTTAAGGGGCCACTATGGCTACACCTTC
TRBJ2-5,TRBD2,17,NA,TRBV28,CASSLWASGGNQETQYF,TGTGCCAGCAGTTTATGGGCTAGCGGGGGTAACCAAGAGACCCAGTACTTC
TRBJ2-2,TRBD2,17,NA,TRBV13,CASSRQLAGLNTGELFF,TGTGCCAGCAGCCGCCAACTAGCGGGATTGAACACCGGGGAGCTGTTTTTT
TRBJ2-1,TRBD1,15,NA,TRBV5-6,CASSLTGDSYNEQFF,TGTGCCAGCAGCTTGACAGGGGACTCCTACAATGAGCAGTTCTTC
TRBJ2-1,NA,14,NA,TRBV4-2,CASSPPTRVDEQFF,TGTGCCAGCAGCCCACCCACTAGGGTAGATGAGCAGTTCTTC
TRBJ2-2,NA,16,NA,TRBV7-6,CASSLLRAENTGELFF,TGTGCCAGCAGCTTACTGAGGGCAGAGAACACCGGGGAGCTGTTTTTT
TRBJ2-7,TRBD2,14,NA,TRBV2,CASSVDSGTREQYF,TGTGCCAGCAGTGTTGATAGCGGGACGCGCGAGCAGTACTTC
TRBJ2-5,NA,13,NA,TRBV30,CAWSVRGSETQYF,TGTGCCTGGAGTGTGAGGGGGTCGGAGACCCAGTACTTC
TRBJ2-7,NA,14,NA,TRBV5-6,CASSFFERVYEQYF,TGTGCCAGCAGCTTTTTTGAGAGGGTCTACGAGCAGTACTTC
TRBJ1-2,NA,15,once,TRBV15,CATSGRFIGSRGYTF,TGTGCCACCAGCGGCCGATTCATCGGGTCGAGAGGCTACACCTTC
TRBJ1-2,NA,14,NA,TRBV6-5,CASSYSQGAYGYTF,TGTGCCAGCAGTTACTCACAGGGTGCCTATGGCTACACCTTC
TRBJ2-5,NA,12,NA,TRBV6-1,CASSENRETQYF,TGTGCCAGCAGTGAGAACCGGGAGACCCAGTACTTC
TRBJ1-1,NA,16,few,TRBV5-1,CASSLAAGGWRTEAFF,TGCGCCAGCAGCTTGGCCGCGGGTGGGTGGCGAACTGAAGCTTTCTTT
TRBJ1-1,TRBD1,14,NA,TRBV27,CASRTGGRNTEAFF,TGTGCCAGCAGGACAGGGGGCAGGAACACTGAAGCTTTCTTT
TRBJ2-1,TRBD1,15,NA,TRBV18,CASSPGGSSGGEQFF,TGTGCCAGCTCACCAGGCGGCAGTTCAGGGGGTGAGCAGTTCTTC
TRBJ2-1,NA,13,once,TRBV5-1,CASSLGGYNEQFF,TGCGCCAGCAGCTTGGGAGGGTATAATGAGCAGTTCTTC
TRBJ1-2,TRBD1,16,NA,TRBV4-1,CASSQGGGQGAYGYTF,TGCGCCAGCAGCCAAGGGGGGGGACAGGGGGCTTATGGCTACACCTTC
TRBJ2-2,NA,12,few,TRBV2,CASNSYTGELFF,TGTGCCAGCAACAGCTACACCGGGGAGCTGTTTTTT
TRBJ1-1,NA,13,once,TRBV6-5,CASSSTVNTEAFF,TGTGCCAGCAGTTCTACAGTGAACACTGAAGCTTTCTTT
TRBJ2-1,TRBD2,16,NA,TRBV9,CASSSTLAGGQYEQFF,TGTGCCAGCAGCTCGACTCTAGCGGGGGGGCAGTATGAGCAGTTCTTC
TRBJ1-5,NA,13,NA,TRBV30,CAWSLTEDQPQHF,TGTGCCTGGAGTTTGACCGAGGATCAGCCCCAGCATTTT
TRBJ1-1,NA,13,few,TRBV28,CASSPNLRSRAFF,TGTGCCAGCAGTCCAAACCTCAGGTCAAGGGCTTTCTTT